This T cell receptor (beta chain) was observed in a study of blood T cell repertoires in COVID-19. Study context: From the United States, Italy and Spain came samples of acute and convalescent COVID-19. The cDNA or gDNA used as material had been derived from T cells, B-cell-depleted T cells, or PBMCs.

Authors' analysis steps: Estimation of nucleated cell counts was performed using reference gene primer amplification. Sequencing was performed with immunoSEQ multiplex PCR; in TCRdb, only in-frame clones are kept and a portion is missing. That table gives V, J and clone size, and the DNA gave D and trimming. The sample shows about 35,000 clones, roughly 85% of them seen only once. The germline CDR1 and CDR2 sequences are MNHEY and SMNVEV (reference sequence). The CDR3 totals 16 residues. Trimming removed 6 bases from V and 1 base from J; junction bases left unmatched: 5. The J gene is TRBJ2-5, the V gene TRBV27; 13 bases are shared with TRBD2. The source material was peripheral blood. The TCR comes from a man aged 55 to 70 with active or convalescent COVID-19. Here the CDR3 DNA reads TGTGCCAGCAGGACGACTAGCGGGGGGCCCCAAGAGACCCAGTACTTC. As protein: CASRTTSGGPQETQYF.